The 18 T cell receptor beta chains below come from one sample, sequenced in a study of blood T cell repertoires in COVID-19. Some clones are missing from TCRdb's copy, which holds only in-frame ones; the method was immunoSEQ multiplex PCR. The sample holds roughly 140,000 clones, 75% to 90% seen once. The sample comprised peripheral blood. The receptors stem from a woman aged 65 to 85 with acute or convalescent COVID-19.

J is TRBJ1-2 and V is TRBV28; 8 bases line up with TRBD1. Germline V lookup: CDR1 MDHEN, CDR2 SYDVKM. This CDR3 is 14 amino acids long. Losses at the gene ends were 2 bases for V and 8 bases for J; bases not matched to a gene: 7. The CDR3 region is CASSLRTGPRGYTF. The CDR3 DNA follows: TGTGCCAGCAGTTTAAGGACAGGGCCAAGGGGCTACACCTTC.

The rearrangement links TRBV2 to TRBJ1-1, with TRBD1 as a possible D gene (5 bases). The CDR3 has 13 residues. V lost 6 bases to trimming and J lost 3 bases, with 11 bases between them. CDR1 and CDR2 (germline): SNHLY, FYNNEI. As DNA, the CDR3 is TGTGCCAGCAGCAGGGAGGTGGACACTGAAGCTTTCTTT. It encodes CASSREVDTEAFF.

The chain carries TRBV4-1 and TRBJ2-1, with 7 bases lining up with TRBD2. There are 15 residues in the CDR3. The germline CDR1 and CDR2 sequences are MGHRA and YSYEKL. Trimming cost V 0 bases and J 7 bases; bases outside gene matches: 6. In DNA form, the CDR3 reads TGCGCCAGCAGCCAAGATGGGAGGGTTCGGAATGAGCAGTTCTTC. This sequence encodes CASSQDGRVRNEQFF.

V is TRBV6-6 and J is TRBJ1-2, with D possibly TRBD1 on 5 matching bases. The CDR3 spans 13 residues. Germline-derived CDR1 and CDR2 are MNHNY and SVGAGI (reference sequence). Trimming removed 6 bases at V and 7 bases at J, with 15 bases between. The CDR3 protein is CASSPPGQSGYTF. The CDR3, as DNA: TGTGCCAGCAGCCCCCCCGGACAAAGTGGCTACACCTTC.

V and J are TRBV5-6 and TRBJ1-2, with TRBD1 matching over 8 bases. The V and J ends lost 2 bases and 4 bases, in that order; junction bases with no gene match: 7. Germline lookup yields CDR1 SGHDT and CDR2 YYEEEE. The CDR3 covers 15 residues. CDR3 bases: TGTGCCAGCAGCTTCGGGCAGGGGGCAGGCTATGGCTACACCTTC. Protein: CASSFGQGAGYGYTF.

This chain links TRBV5-1 with TRBJ1-1; the D gene is possibly TRBD1 (6 bases). The CDR3 has 13 amino acids. Germline-derived CDR1 and CDR2 are SGHRS and YFSETQ. The germline V and J ends were trimmed by 1 base and 3 bases, with 7 bases remaining between them. The DNA of the CDR3 is TGCGCCAGCAGCTTGAAGGGGGACACTGAAGCTTTCTTT. The encoded protein is CASSLKGDTEAFF.

J is TRBJ2-7 and V is TRBV6-5, with 7 bases identical to TRBD1. V was clipped by 3 bases and J by 2 bases; unmatched bases: 4. This CDR3 comprises 14 residues. Germline V gene lookup returns CDR1 MNHEY and CDR2 SVGAGI. The CDR3 DNA reads as TGTGCCAGCAGTTATCAGGGGGTTCCCTACGAGCAGTACTTC. Amino acids: CASSYQGVPYEQYF.

The chain carries TRBV2 and TRBJ2-1; unclear D gene. Germline V gene lookup returns CDR1 SNHLY and CDR2 FYNNEI. This CDR3 is 13 amino acids long. The V and J ends lost 7 bases and 4 bases respectively, with 11 bases between them. CDR3: CASNYLLYNEQFF. The CDR3 DNA sequence: TGTGCCAGCAATTACCTTCTATACAATGAGCAGTTCTTC.

The chain is built from TRBV5-1 and TRBJ2-1, with 10 bases aligning to TRBD1. V trimming: 4 bases; J trimming: 2 bases; junction bases outside the gene matches: 6. The CDR3 extends over 16 amino acids. In germline, CDR1 is SGHRS, CDR2 YFSETQ. CDR3 coding DNA: TGCGCCAGCAGCACCTCCGGGACAGGGGCCTACAATGAGCAGTTCTTC. Amino acids: CASSTSGTGAYNEQFF.

This rearrangement joins TRBV4-2 to TRBJ1-2, with 9 bases that match TRBD1. The CDR3 has 16 amino acids. With 3 bases clipped from V and 5 bases from J, the junction kept 10 bases outside the gene matches. Germline-derived CDR1 and CDR2 are LGHNA and YNFKEQ. The CDR3 sequence: CASSHRTGAKEYGYTF. DNA of the CDR3: TGTGCCAGCAGCCACCGGACAGGGGCGAAGGAGTATGGCTACACCTTC.

This chain connects TRBV18 to TRBJ2-1, with TRBD2 as a possible D gene (5 bases). Trimming took 3 bases from V and 7 from J, leaving 22 bases between them. Germline CDR1 KGHSH, CDR2 LQKENI. The CDR3 length is 17 residues. In nucleotides, the CDR3 is TGTGCCAGCTCACCTTTCAAGAACAGCTTCGGACTGAATGAGCAGTTCTTC. Protein product: CASSPFKNSFGLNEQFF.

This rearrangement joins TRBV28 to TRBJ2-7, with 11 positions matching TRBD1. J gave up 7 bases and V 7 bases, and 15 bases lay outside the gene matches. The length of the CDR3 is 16 residues. Looked up from germline, CDR1 is MDHEN and CDR2 is SYDVKM. The CDR3: CASILDGTGGVREQYV. CDR3 DNA: TGTGCCAGCATCCTCGATGGGACAGGGGGAGTGAGGGAGCAGTACGTC.

V is TRBV4-3 and J is TRBJ2-3, with TRBD2 identical over 13 bases. The CDR3 extends over 15 amino acids. Germline V CDR1 and CDR2: LGHNA, YSLEER. Unmatched junction bases numbered 5, after V lost 7 bases and J lost 4 bases. The CDR3 DNA reads TGCGCCAGCAACCAGGGACTAGCGGGGCCAGATACGCAGTATTTT. Its translation is CASNQGLAGPDTQYF.

The chain recombines TRBV12-3 or TRBV12-4 with TRBJ1-2; 7 nucleotides match TRBD1. V shed 3 bases, J shed 4 bases, and the junction held 2 bases outside the gene matches. CDR3 length: 13 amino acids. The CDR3 sequence is CASSFTGVYGYTF. The CDR3 nucleotides read TGTGCCAGCAGTTTCACAGGGGTCTATGGCTACACCTTC.

About this clone itself: The same CDR3 is also encoded by other DNA sequences in this sample. This chain uses TRBV7-2 with TRBJ2-5, with D tentatively TRBD2 (7 bases). CDR1 SGHTA and CDR2 FQGNSA come from the germline V gene. This CDR3 has 13 residues. Trimming took off 0 bases at V and 7 bases at J, with 9 bases between the two ends. The CDR3 here is CASSLAGGRTQYF. The CDR3, as DNA: TGTGCCAGCAGCTTAGCGGGGGGGCGGACCCAGTACTTC.

V and J are TRBV3-1 (or the pseudogene TRBV3-2) and TRBJ1-3; D gene uncertain. V shed 4 bases and J shed 0 bases, with 13 bases lying between them. CDR3 length: 16 amino acids. Germline-derived CDR1 and CDR2 are LGHDT and YNNKEL (reference sequence). Here the CDR3 DNA reads TGTGCCAGCAGCCCCATTCTCTGGAGCTCTGGAAACACCATATATTTT. Amino acids: CASSPILWSSGNTIYF.

The chain carries TRBV7-9 and TRBJ2-4; maybe TRBD2 (5 bases). Trimming stripped 8 bases from V and 1 base from J, with 12 bases between. The CDR3 contains 14 residues. The germline gives CDR1 SEHNR, CDR2 FQNEAQ (reference sequence). The CDR3 reads CASDPSGAKNIQYF. The DNA of the CDR3 is TGTGCCAGCGACCCTTCGGGGGCCAAAAACATTCAGTACTTC.

This chain links TRBV2 with TRBJ2-2; possible D gene TRBD1, 6 bases. V was pared by 6 bases and J by 4 bases, with 15 bases between. The length of the CDR3 is 15 residues. The germline V gene encodes CDR1 SNHLY and CDR2 FYNNEI. CDR3 in DNA: TGTGCCAGCAGCCCCCGGGACAAATCCACCGGGGAGCTGTTTTTT. This codes for CASSPRDKSTGELFF.